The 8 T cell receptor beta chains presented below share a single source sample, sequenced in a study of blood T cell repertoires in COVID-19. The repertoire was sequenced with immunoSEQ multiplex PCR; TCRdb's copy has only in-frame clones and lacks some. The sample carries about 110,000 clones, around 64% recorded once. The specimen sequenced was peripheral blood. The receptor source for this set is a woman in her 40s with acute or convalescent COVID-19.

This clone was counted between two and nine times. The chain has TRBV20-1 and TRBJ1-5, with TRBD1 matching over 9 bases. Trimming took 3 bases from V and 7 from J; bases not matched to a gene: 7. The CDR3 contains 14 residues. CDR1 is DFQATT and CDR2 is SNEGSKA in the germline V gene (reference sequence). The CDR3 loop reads CSASSTGGGQPQHF. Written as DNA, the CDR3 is TGCAGTGCTAGTTCAACAGGGGGCGGGCAGCCCCAGCATTTT.

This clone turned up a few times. CDR3 residues: CASSQGNGGVYGYTF. The CDR3 nucleotides are TGCGCCAGCAGCCAAGGCAACGGGGGTGTCTATGGCTACACCTTC. This chain joins TRBV4-3 and TRBJ1-2, with TRBD1 as a possible D gene (5 bases). V was clipped by 1 base and J by 4 bases, with 13 bases between them. CDR3 length: 15 residues. CDR1 is LGHNA, CDR2 YSLEER, per germline.

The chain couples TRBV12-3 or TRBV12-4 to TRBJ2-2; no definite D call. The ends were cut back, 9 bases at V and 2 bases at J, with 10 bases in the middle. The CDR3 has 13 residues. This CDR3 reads CASSQINTGELFF. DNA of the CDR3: TGTGCCAGTTCGCAGATAAACACCGGGGAGCTGTTTTTT.

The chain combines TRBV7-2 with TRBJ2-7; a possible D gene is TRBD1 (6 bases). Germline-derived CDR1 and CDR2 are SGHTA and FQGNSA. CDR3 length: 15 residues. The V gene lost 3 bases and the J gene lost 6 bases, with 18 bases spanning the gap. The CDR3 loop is CASSFSGTKGGEQYF. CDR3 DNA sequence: TGTGCCAGCAGCTTCTCGGGGACAAAAGGAGGCGAGCAGTACTTC.

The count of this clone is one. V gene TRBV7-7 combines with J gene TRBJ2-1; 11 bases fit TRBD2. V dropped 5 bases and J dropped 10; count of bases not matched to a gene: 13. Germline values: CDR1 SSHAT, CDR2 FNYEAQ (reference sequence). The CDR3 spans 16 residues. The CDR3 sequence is CASSPVGLAVIEEQFF. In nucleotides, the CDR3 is TGTGCCAGCAGCCCCGTGGGACTAGCGGTTATTGAGGAGCAGTTCTTC.

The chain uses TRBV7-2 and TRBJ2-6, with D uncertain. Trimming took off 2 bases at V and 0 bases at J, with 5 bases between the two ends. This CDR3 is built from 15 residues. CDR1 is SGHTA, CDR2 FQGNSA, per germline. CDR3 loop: CASSLWHSGANVLTF. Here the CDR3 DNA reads TGTGCCAGCAGCTTATGGCACTCTGGGGCCAACGTCCTGACTTTC.

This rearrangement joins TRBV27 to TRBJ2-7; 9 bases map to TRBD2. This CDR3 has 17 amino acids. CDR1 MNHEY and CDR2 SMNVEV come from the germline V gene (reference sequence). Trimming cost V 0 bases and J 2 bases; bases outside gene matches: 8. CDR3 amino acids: CASSLSPQRGVPYEQYF. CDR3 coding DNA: TGTGCCAGCAGTTTATCCCCTCAGCGGGGGGTTCCCTACGAGCAGTACTTC.

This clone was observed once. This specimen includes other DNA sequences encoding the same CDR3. DNA of the CDR3: TGCGCCAGCAGCTTGGGGCAGTACACAGATACGCAGTATTTT. Residues: CASSLGQYTDTQYF. V usage is TRBV5-1 and J usage is TRBJ2-3; no reliable D call. The CDR3 length is 14 residues. The V end was cut by 0 bases, the J end by 2 bases, with 7 bases between. Germline V gives CDR1 SGHRS, CDR2 YFSETQ.